This TCR beta chain was documented in a study of cytomegalovirus exposure and HLA in healthy donors (dated by TCRdb to about 2017). General notes on the study: An earlier analysis of approximately 600 of the donors reported roughly 270 Gb of sequence data and 100 million to 140 million unique TCR beta sequences from approximately 180 million T cells. Rather than drawing on any new phenotypic data, the later analysis identified candidate immune exposures from TCR beta sequences and the way those sequences occurred across donors. All discovery cohort repertoires had been generated using a single sequencing platform. A later genetic analysis took genome-wide SNP genotypes for about three fifths of the roughly 700 donors and used that subset as a discovery cohort. Roughly 5 DR-DQ haplotypes were handled as single units for association and clustering, since linkage in the cohort was strong. Of the 398 genotyped donors, 65% to 90% were placed in the genetic ancestry cluster associated with self-reported Caucasian donors. To predict cytomegalovirus infection status, the study brought together high-throughput TCR immunosequencing, statistical association of individual TCRs with disease status, and machine learning. Among almost 400 genotyped donors of the cohort, an average of 235,054 unique TCR beta nucleotide sequences were sequenced per donor, roughly a sixth of them non-productive. In a later analysis, previously published TCR beta repertoires from several hundred donors were re-analyzed and high-resolution HLA genotyping was added so that TCR occurrence patterns could be studied. HLA typing included class I and class II loci at four-digit resolution. Alongside the repertoire data, information on donor age, sex, ethnicity and CMV serostatus was compiled. The number of typed donors differed by locus: roughly 629-630 for A, B, C, DRB1 and DQB1; approximately 520 for DQA1; over 600 for DPA1; and about 470 for DPB1. Using immunosequencing, the study profiled T cell repertoires from about 620 subjects and related those repertoires to cytomegalovirus serostatus. An early release covering some 640 HLA-typed donors comprised about 290 gigabases of sequencing data and 85 million to 100 million unique TCR sequences. Besides the first cohort of roughly 640 subjects, a separate validation cohort made up of 120 different subjects was used. The study aimed to test whether signatures of past pathogen exposure could be identified by cataloging public T cell receptors. An earlier analysis of a few hundred of the donors applied high-throughput TCR beta sequencing to assess whether each TCR beta V gene segment acted as functional or pseudogenic. Paper-wide results and their limitations: The presence/absence analyses assumed that sequencing depth was roughly uniform across donors, and that assumption may not be true. Correlated functional status among segregating V segments might be attributable to linkage disequilibrium, but an unknown experimental factor could not be ruled out. The classifier was reported to diagnose cytomegalovirus status with high specificity and sensitivity in both the original and validation cohorts. Several of the top co-occurrence clusters appeared to be linked to parvovirus B19, influenza, CMV and Epstein-Barr virus, according to a later analysis. Because some donors lacked HLA typing at each locus, the association tests relied only on the typed subset. The study listed 164 TCR beta chains as associated with cytomegalovirus. When HLA alleles, especially DR and DQ, strongly co-occurred, attributing TCR associations to individual alleles was difficult. Because the 87-base-pair reads could not distinguish some IMGT-functional V segments, including TRBV6-2 and TRBV6-3, those segments were excluded. The earlier analysis of some 560 of the donors excluded seventeen rarely observed V segments, including chromosome 9 orphons, because counts were too low. A cluster of highly shared sequence variants was judged likely to be a technical artifact of the sequencing pipeline. A later genetic analysis reported fewer N-insertions in productive TCRs among donors in an Asian-associated ancestry cluster than the roughly 640-donor mean. In a later analysis, the rate of TCR association differed among HLA loci, with DRB1 alleles having the most associated TCRs and HLA-C alleles having the fewest. A few of the identified cytomegalovirus-associated TCR beta chains were confirmed in vitro to be specific for cytomegalovirus antigens. While some public TCRs were present in many individuals, most TCR sequences turned up only very rarely across donors. Only TCR beta chains were sequenced in this cohort, and the absence of alpha or paired-chain data limited detectable features. An association between a missense DCLRE1C variant and V-gene and J-gene trimming of TCR beta chains was found in a later genetic analysis and replicated in an independent cohort. In an earlier analysis of about 550 of the donors, most TCR beta V segments were observed in productive rearrangements about 90% or about 30% of the time, broadly matching IMGT annotations. According to the authors, the approach could potentially be generalized to other disease states and immunological phenotypes. A later analysis found that most CMV-associated TCR beta chains appeared HLA-restricted, with HLA associations seemingly driven largely by CMV exposure. Compared with equally common non-associated chains, HLA-associated TCR beta chains in a later analysis were more clonally expanded and had lower generation probabilities. A later analysis associated about 17,000 TCR beta sequences with specific HLA alleles at a false discovery rate of 0.05. Immune exposure information for the cohort was limited to CMV serostatus. A further reported finding was that TCR beta sequences accurately predicted the HLA-A and HLA-B alleles for most subjects in the first cohort.

Libraries were built with the immunoSEQ multiplex PCR assay. The multiplex PCR relied on a mix of 60 forward primers for TCR Vbeta segments and 13 reverse primers for TCR Jbeta segments. Amplification of the CDR3 region of rearranged TCR beta genes was performed with a multiplex PCR assay on genomic DNA. On the Illumina HiSeq System, the amplified TCR beta libraries were sequenced as 87-base-pair reads. Turning to the authors' computational methods: In a later analysis, some 80 million unique TCR beta chains were counted across the approximately 670 repertoires, and approximately 11 million of these chains were shared by at least two donors. Raw reads were error-corrected and collapsed into unique sequences by a nearest-neighbor algorithm in which closely related sequences were merged to remove PCR and sequencing errors. V, D and J gene segments were assigned by aligning CDR3 sequences to IMGT reference sequences. For a sequence to be retained, a match of at least six nucleotides to both a V gene segment and a J gene segment was required. A rearrangement was called productive if the CDR3 had no stop codons and remained in frame with V and J, and every other rearrangement was called non-productive. Following IMGT convention, CDR3 was defined as the stretch from the second conserved V-encoded cysteine up to the conserved J-encoded phenylalanine. In an earlier analysis of 550 to 650 of the donors, sequences lacking an unambiguous match to a single V gene segment were excluded. An earlier analysis of several hundred of the donors called V segments functional above 56.7% productive rearrangements and segregating when the between-donor standard deviation exceeded 5%. A statistical classification framework was built to diagnose cytomegalovirus status from the catalog of TCR beta chain sequences. A later analysis assigned V and J genes by comparing TCR nucleotide sequences with IMGT/GENE-DB human TR gene sequences. In a later analysis, CDR3 sequences and most-parsimonious VDJ recombination scenarios were assigned using the TCRdist pipeline. A later analysis defined each TCR beta chain by its CDR3 amino acid sequence plus V-gene family, and excluded reads lacking a unique V-gene family. As a way to deal with suspected cross-contamination and a sequencing artifact, a later analysis dropped 592 nucleotide sequences that were highly shared and had low generation probability. For each public chain, a later analysis derived a clonal expansion index from normalized ranks of inferred template counts within each repertoire. In a later analysis, generation probabilities were computed using a VDJ recombination model fitted to out-of-frame rearrangements, and the results were checked against IGoR. A later analysis scored TCR-TCR, TCR-HLA and TCR-CMV co-occurrence with hypergeometric tests, applying a repertoire-size bias correction to TCR pairs. In a later analysis, false discovery rates were estimated by permuting HLA or CMV assignments 20 times. In a later analysis, co-occurring TCRs were grouped using DBSCAN, with TCRdist sequence similarity added in when clustering inside HLA-allele-positive subsets. For co-occurrence clustering, repertoires with fewer than 30,000 or more than 120,000 public chains were excluded, along with four to six repertoires with anomalous nucleotide sharing. Entries here come from immuneACCESS through TCRdb and include only in-frame sequences with V and J called. Some clones fail to appear in such tables; in the studies checked, an unresolved V gene covers under half of the shortfall, and the cause of the remainder is unknown. From that table come the V and J calls and clone size; the DNA was used to work out D and trimming. This sample lists 110,000 to 150,000 clones; about 82% were detected once. Approximately 3% of the sample is held by the ten biggest clonotypes.

In total, roughly 710 healthy bone marrow donors made up the cohort. Cohort members were all nominally healthy when sampled, although unrecorded immune exposures were likely present. The donor was CMV seronegative and belonged to the group of 350 or so seronegative cohort members. Every donor gave a peripheral blood sample, and the peripheral blood mononuclear cells from that sample were used for TCR beta sequencing. Genomic DNA extraction from the blood cell samples was performed with the Qiagen DNeasy Blood Extraction Kit. A few counts support this clone. Its antigen is unknown. Per-nucleotide qualities are absent, and no much larger clonotype sits a single base away. As encoded in the germline V gene, CDR1 is MDHEN while CDR2 is SYDVKM. Cut back by 3 bases and 9 bases, the V and J ends lie 14 bases apart. Taken from cysteine to phenylalanine, the CDR3 has 14 residues. Only CDR3 DNA remains: 42 bases, in frame from the first base.

The sequence joins TRBV28 to TRBJ2-2, and the D gene may be TRBD2, 5 bases matching. The TCR sequence derives from a male donor in good health and CMV-seronegative. Input material: PBMCs. DNA sequence: TGTGCCAGCAGTTTGGAGGCAGGATATCGGGAGCTGTTTTTT. Its translation reads: CASSLEAGYRELFF.